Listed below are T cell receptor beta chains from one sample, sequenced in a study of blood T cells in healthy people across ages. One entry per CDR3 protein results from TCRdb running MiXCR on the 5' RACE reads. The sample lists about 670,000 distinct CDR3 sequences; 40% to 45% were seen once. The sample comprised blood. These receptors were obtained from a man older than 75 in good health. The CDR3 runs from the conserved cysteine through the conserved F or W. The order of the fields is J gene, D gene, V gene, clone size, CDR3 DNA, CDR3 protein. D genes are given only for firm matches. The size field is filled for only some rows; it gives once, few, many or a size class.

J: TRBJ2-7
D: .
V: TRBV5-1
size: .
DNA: TGCGCCAGCGGTACCTCCGACTACGAGCAGTACTTC
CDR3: CASGTSDYEQYF

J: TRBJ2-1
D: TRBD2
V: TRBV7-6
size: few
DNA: TGTGCCAGCAGCTTAGGCGGGAGGAGGGGGTCCTACAATGAGCAGTTCTTC
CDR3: CASSLGGRRGSYNEQFF

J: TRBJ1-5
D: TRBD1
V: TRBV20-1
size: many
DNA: TGCAGTGCTTTGGACAGGCTAAATCAGCCCCAGCATTTT
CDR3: CSALDRLNQPQHF

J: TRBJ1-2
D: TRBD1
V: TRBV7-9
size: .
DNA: TGTGCCAGCAGCTCAGGACAGGGGGGAAGTTCTGGCTACACCTTC
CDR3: CASSSGQGGSSGYTF

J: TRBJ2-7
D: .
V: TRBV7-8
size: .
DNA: TGTGCCAGCAGCTTAGAGGCGTCGGCGCGTACCTACGAGCAGTACTTC
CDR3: CASSLEASARTYEQYF

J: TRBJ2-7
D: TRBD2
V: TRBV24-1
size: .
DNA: TGTGCCACCAGTGGTGCAGGACTAGCGGGAGTCGAGCAGTACTTC
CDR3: CATSGAGLAGVEQYF

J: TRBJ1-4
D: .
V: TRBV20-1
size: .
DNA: TGCAGTGCTAGGCCCGAAGGAGGCGGTGAAAAACTGTTTTTT
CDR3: CSARPEGGGEKLFF

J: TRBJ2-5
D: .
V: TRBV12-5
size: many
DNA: TGTGCTAGTGGTTTACGAGATGAGACCCAGTACTTC
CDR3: CASGLRDETQYF

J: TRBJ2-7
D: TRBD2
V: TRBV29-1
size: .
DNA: TGCAGCGTTGAAGGGAGCGGGAGTATATACGAGCAGTACTTC
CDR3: CSVEGSGSIYEQYF

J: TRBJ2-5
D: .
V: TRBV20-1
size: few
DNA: TGCAGTGCTCGACTAAGTTGGGAGACCCAGTACTTC
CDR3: CSARLSWETQYF

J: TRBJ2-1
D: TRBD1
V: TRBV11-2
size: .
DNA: TGTGCCAGCAGCCCAAGGGGACAGCGATCTTCCAATGAGCAGTTCTTC
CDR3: CASSPRGQRSSNEQFF

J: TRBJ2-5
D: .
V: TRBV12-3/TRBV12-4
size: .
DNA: TGTACCAGCAGTCACGGATACCTACACCAAGAGACCCAGTACTTC
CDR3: CTSSHGYLHQETQYF

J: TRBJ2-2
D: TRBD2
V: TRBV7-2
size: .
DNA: TGTGCCAGCAGCTTAGACGGCGGGAGTCACACCGGGGAGCTGTTTTTT
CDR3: CASSLDGGSHTGELFF

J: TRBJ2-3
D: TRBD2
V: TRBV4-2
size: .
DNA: TGTGCCAGCAGCCCAGGGACTAGCGGGAGTGACAATACGCAGTATTTT
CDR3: CASSPGTSGSDNTQYF

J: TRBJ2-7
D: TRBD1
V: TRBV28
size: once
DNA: TGTGCCAGCAGCCCACAGGGGCAGGCTATCGAGCAGTACTTC
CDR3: CASSPQGQAIEQYF

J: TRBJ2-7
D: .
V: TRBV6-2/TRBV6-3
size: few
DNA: TGTGCCAGCAGTTATCGACAGAGAACGATCTACGAGCAGTACTTC
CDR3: CASSYRQRTIYEQYF

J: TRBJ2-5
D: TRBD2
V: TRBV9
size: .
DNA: TGTGCCAGCAGCGCCGGCTCCCTTAGCGGGGGGGCCAGAGAGACCCAGTACTTC
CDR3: CASSAGSLSGGARETQYF